This TCR beta chain stems from a study of blood T cell repertoires in COVID-19. Study background: Both acute and convalescent COVID-19 samples were obtained from the United States, Italy and Spain. Sources were T cells, B-cell-depleted T cells, or PBMCs; the material itself was cDNA or gDNA.

A COVID-19 case had been met by exposed participants during the 2 weeks before study entry. Trimming took off 2 bases at V and 2 bases at J, with 9 bases between the two ends. Germline CDR1 is SGHTA and CDR2 is FQGTGA. The CDR3 consists of 15 residues. Authors' processing steps: Estimates of nucleated cell counts were drawn from the amplification of reference gene primers. Sequencing used immunoSEQ multiplex PCR; TCRdb keeps in-frame clones, though not all of them. The V and J calls and clone size are taken from that table; D and trimming were inferred from the DNA. The data contain 350,000 to 450,000 clones, over 75% of them singletons.

The TCR sequence derives from a woman aged 18-29 years who had been exposed to COVID-19. Sequencing used PBMCs or T cells enriched from blood (not recorded which). The chain employs TRBV7-3 and TRBJ2-2; D is perhaps TRBD1 (5 bases). Here the CDR3 DNA reads TGTGCCAGCAGCTTACAGGGTGGTAACACCGGGGAGCTGTTTTTT. Amino acids: CASSLQGGNTGELFF.